The 14 T cell receptor beta chains listed next were all sequenced from one sample in a study of cytomegalovirus exposure and HLA in healthy donors. The primer mix had 60 Vbeta and 13 Jbeta primers. Sequencing was performed with immunoSEQ multiplex PCR; in TCRdb, only in-frame clones are kept and a portion is missing. Of around 65,000 clones in the sample, approximately 70% are singletons; the top ten hold less than 20%. Sequences were obtained from PBMCs. The receptor set was obtained from a man aged 35 to 55 in good health and CMV-seropositive.

This chain uses TRBV2 with TRBJ2-7, with D possibly matching TRBD1 (6 bases). Germline-derived CDR1 and CDR2 are SNHLY and FYNNEI. CDR3 length: 17 amino acids. Trimming shortened V by 6 bases and J by 0 bases, and 21 bases separated the two germline ends. The CDR3 bases are TGTGCCAGCAGGGAATTTCCGCCCGGGACAACCTCCTACGAGCAGTACTTC. Translation gives CASREFPPGTTSYEQYF.

The chain recombines TRBV6-5 with TRBJ2-2; D possibly corresponds to TRBD1 (6 bases). CDR1 MNHEY and CDR2 SVGAGI come from the germline V gene. The CDR3 length is 14 residues. The CDR3 spells CAVRGSWNTGELFF. In DNA, the CDR3 is TGTGCAGTCAGGGGTTCTTGGAACACCGGGGAGCTGTTTTTT.

V and J are TRBV10-3 and TRBJ2-7; 8 nucleotides line up with TRBD1. The J segment lost 7 bases and the V segment lost 2 bases, leaving 7 bases of the junction unmatched. This CDR3 contains 14 residues. The germline CDR1 and CDR2 sequences are ENHRY and SYGVKD. The CDR3 DNA follows: TGTGCCATCAGTGAGGTGCAGGGGGCGCAAGAGCAGTACTTC. Translation: CAISEVQGAQEQYF.

DNA of the CDR3: TGTGCCAGTGGTAGACAGGGACTGAACACTGAAGCTTTCTTT. Translating gives CASGRQGLNTEAFF. The chain uses TRBV19 and TRBJ1-1; 7 bases fit TRBD1. Germline V lookup: CDR1 LNHDA, CDR2 SQIVND (reference sequence). V lost 8 bases to trimming and J lost 0 bases; unmatched junction nucleotides: 6. CDR3 length: 14 residues.

The J gene is TRBJ1-5, the V gene TRBV9, with a tentative D call TRBD1 (5 bases). The CDR3 sequence is 14 residues long. Germline CDR1 SGDLS, CDR2 YYNGEE. V lost 4 bases, J lost 10 bases, and 18 bases lay in between. The CDR3 reads CASSPQLEGKPQHF. The CDR3 DNA reads as TGTGCCAGCAGCCCTCAGTTGGAGGGGAAACCCCAGCATTTT.

The chain joins TRBV29-1 to TRBJ1-3; TRBD1 agrees at 7 bases. V shed 5 bases, J shed 5 bases, and the junction held 6 bases outside the gene matches. Germline CDR1 SQVTM, CDR2 ANQGSEA. The CDR3 loop spans 13 amino acids. CDR3 region: CSVLGTARNTIYF. CDR3 DNA sequence: TGCAGCGTTTTAGGGACAGCAAGAAACACCATATATTTT.

Regarding this clone: This specimen includes other DNA sequences encoding the same CDR3. V usage is TRBV18 and J usage is TRBJ2-7, with D tentatively TRBD2 (6 bases). The CDR3 covers 14 residues. CDR1 is KGHSH and CDR2 is LQKENI in the germline V gene. Trimming took 0 bases from V and 0 from J, leaving 6 bases between them. The CDR3 region is CASSPPSGSYEQYF. The CDR3 DNA reads as TGTGCCAGCTCACCACCTAGCGGCTCCTACGAGCAGTACTTC.

The chain employs TRBV10-3 and TRBJ2-5; no clear D gene. CDR1 is ENHRY and CDR2 is SYGVKD in the germline V gene. The V end was cut by 0 bases, the J end by 5 bases, with 13 bases between. This CDR3 has 15 amino acids. DNA for the CDR3: TGTGCCATCAGTGAGTCGGGCGACCACAAGGAGACCCAGTACTTC. Its translation: CAISESGDHKETQYF.

The chain is built from TRBV27 and TRBJ2-7; possible D gene TRBD1, 6 bases. V was clipped by 5 bases and J by 2 bases, with 13 bases between them. The CDR3 has 14 residues. Per germline, CDR1 MNHEY and CDR2 SMNVEV (reference sequence). The CDR3 nucleotides read TGTGCCAGCAGTCCCGACAGGAATACCTACGAGCAGTACTTC. Amino acids: CASSPDRNTYEQYF.

V is TRBV5-1 and J is TRBJ2-3, with a tentative D call TRBD1 (5 bases). Trimming pared 0 bases from V and 3 bases from J, leaving 8 bases between. This CDR3 comprises 14 residues. CDR1 SGHRS and CDR2 YFSETQ come from the germline V gene. The CDR3 sequence is CASSLADMTDTQYF. The CDR3 region has the DNA TGCGCCAGCAGCTTGGCGGACATGACAGATACGCAGTATTTT.

V usage is TRBV11-2 and J usage is TRBJ1-1, with D perhaps TRBD1 (6 bases). CDR3 length: 15 residues. The V end lost 3 bases, the J end lost 0 bases, and 11 bases lay between the germline ends. Per germline, CDR1 SGHAT and CDR2 FQNNGV. This chain's CDR3 is CASSFTGTMNTEAFF. CDR3 nucleotide sequence: TGTGCCAGCAGCTTTACCGGGACAATGAACACTGAAGCTTTCTTT.

V usage is TRBV9 and J usage is TRBJ2-1, with 8 positions matching TRBD2. CDR3 length: 16 residues. The germline V gene encodes CDR1 SGDLS and CDR2 YYNGEE. Trimming cost V 2 bases and J 5 bases; bases outside gene matches: 9. CDR3 DNA: TGTGCCAGCAGCGTCTATTCGGGGGGGGCCGACAATGAGCAGTTCTTC. This gives the protein CASSVYSGGADNEQFF.

V gene TRBV7-9 combines with J gene TRBJ1-5; D ambiguous. V was clipped by 1 base and J by 7 bases, with 8 bases between them. Germline CDR1 is SEHNR and CDR2 is FQNEAQ (reference sequence). This CDR3 contains 13 residues. CDR3 loop: CASSLDVGQPQHF. CDR3 sequence (DNA): TGTGCCAGCAGCTTAGATGTCGGGCAGCCCCAGCATTTT.

To note about this clone: In the same sample, other DNA sequences code for this CDR3. The chain combines TRBV10-1 with TRBJ2-7; TRBD1 matches at 11 bases. V lost 7 bases and J lost 4; bases outside the gene matches: 12. The CDR3 has 16 residues. Germline loops: CDR1 WNHNN, CDR2 SYGVQD (reference sequence). Here the CDR3 reads CASILSLGQGAYEQYF. As DNA, the CDR3 is TGCGCCAGCATTCTCAGCTTAGGACAGGGGGCATACGAGCAGTACTTC.